A single T cell receptor (beta chain) is shown here with its context. Treatment here: roughly 20 received Ad26.COV2.S at low or high dose, single or two shots; about 5 received placebo; per-sample allocation not given. Sampling was done on day 63 after the first vaccine or placebo injection. Trimming took off 3 bases at V and 2 bases at J, with 22 bases between the two ends. Germline V CDR1 and CDR2: MGHDK, SYGVNS. This CDR3 is built from 18 residues. Profiling relied on immunoSEQ multiplex PCR, and the TCRdb table lists in-frame clones only, not all of them. The table records about 350,000 clones, 88% of them present only once. These data come from a study of Ad26.COV2.S vaccination and SARS-CoV-2 variants.

V is TRBV25-1 and J is TRBJ1-2, with D perhaps TRBD1 (5 bases). This sequence originates from a person aged 18-60 years who received the Ad26.COV2.S COVID-19 vaccine or a placebo. The specimen was peripheral blood, collected in a trial of Ad26.COV2.S vaccine versus placebo. CDR3 sequence reads: CASSDQIPLGAINYGYTF. The CDR3 region has the DNA TGTGCCAGCAGTGACCAGATACCCCTCGGGGCTATCAACTATGGCTACACCTTC.